The 22 T cell receptor beta chains reported below all come from one sample, sequenced in a study of blood T cell repertoires in COVID-19. Clones were sequenced by immunoSEQ multiplex PCR, and TCRdb holds only the in-frame ones, with some missing. The sample holds tens of thousands of clones, 80% to 85% seen once. The material sequenced was peripheral blood. These receptors originate from a man at least 80 years old with acute or convalescent COVID-19.

The chain has TRBV7-2 and TRBJ2-3; TRBD1 might be the D (6 bases). Germline lookup yields CDR1 SGHTA and CDR2 FQGNSA. The V end was cut by 5 bases, the J end by 6 bases, with 15 bases between. This CDR3 region has 14 residues. As DNA, the CDR3 is TGTGCCAGCAGCAGGGGGTTAGCTTCCGATACGCAGTATTTT. This encodes CASSRGLASDTQYF.

This clone is categorized as medium-sized (0.01 to 0.1%). This rearrangement joins TRBV7-9 to TRBJ2-1, with 12 nucleotides matching TRBD2. The V segment lost 6 bases and the J segment 7 bases; nucleotides outside the gene matches: 4. Germline values: CDR1 SEHNR, CDR2 FQNEAQ (reference sequence). This CDR3 is built from 14 residues. CDR3 sequence: CASSSGTSGNEQFF. The DNA for the CDR3 is TGTGCCAGCAGTTCCGGGACTAGCGGGAATGAGCAGTTCTTC.

V and J are TRBV27 and TRBJ2-5, with a tentative D call TRBD1 (7 bases). Trimming took off 5 bases at V and 1 base at J, with 17 bases between the two ends. CDR1 MNHEY and CDR2 SMNVEV come from the germline V gene (reference sequence). The CDR3 runs to 16 residues. CDR3 sequence reads: CASSPRQGGPQETQYF. CDR3 in DNA: TGTGCCAGCAGTCCCAGACAGGGAGGTCCCCAAGAGACCCAGTACTTC.

The V and J genes are TRBV28 and TRBJ1-5; D is unclear. Per germline, CDR1 MDHEN and CDR2 SYDVKM. This CDR3 has 15 amino acids. Trimming left V 6 bases short and J 7 bases short, with 19 bases between. CDR3 bases: TGTGCCAGCAGACCCCCCACTATTAGGGAGCAGCCCCAGCATTTT. As protein: CASRPPTIREQPQHF.

The CDR3 nucleotides read TGCGCCAGCAGCTTGCAGTCGGGGGAGACCCAGTACTTC. It is translated as CASSLQSGETQYF. The rearrangement joins TRBV5-1 to TRBJ2-5, with D possibly being TRBD2 (5 bases). The CDR3 totals 13 residues. Germline loops: CDR1 SGHRS, CDR2 YFSETQ. V lost 1 base to trimming and J lost 5 bases, with 9 bases between them.

This clone was picked up many times. V usage is TRBV5-1 and J usage is TRBJ1-2, with D possibly matching TRBD1 (6 bases). Trimming left V 2 bases short and J 4 bases short, with 18 bases between. Germline lookup yields CDR1 SGHRS and CDR2 YFSETQ. This CDR3 is built from 16 residues. The CDR3 here is CASSFEGQSPSYGYTF. In DNA form, the CDR3 reads TGCGCCAGCAGCTTCGAAGGACAGTCTCCCTCCTATGGCTACACCTTC.

This sequence joins TRBV28 and TRBJ1-2; possibly TRBD1 for D (5 bases). CDR1 and CDR2 from the germline V gene are MDHEN and SYDVKM. Trimming stripped 3 bases from V and 7 bases from J, with 15 bases between. The CDR3 has 14 amino acids. The CDR3 sequence: CASSLAPRVGGYTF. Written as DNA, the CDR3 is TGTGCCAGCAGTTTGGCCCCCAGGGTCGGTGGCTACACCTTC.

This chain joins TRBV5-4 and TRBJ2-1, with TRBD2 matching over 7 bases. Per the germline V gene, CDR1 is SGHNT and CDR2 is YYREEE (reference sequence). CDR3 length: 12 amino acids. V lost 7 bases, J lost 4 bases, and 2 bases stayed unmatched. The CDR3 DNA reads TGTGCCAGCGGGGGGGTTTACAATGAGCAGTTCTTC. It translates to CASGGVYNEQFF.

This chain joins TRBV7-3 and TRBJ2-3; 8 nucleotides match TRBD2. The CDR3 is 16 residues long. Looked up from germline, CDR1 is SGHTA and CDR2 is FQGTGA. Trimming took 5 bases from V and 3 from J; bases not matched to a gene: 10. CDR3 in amino acids: CASSPLSGLGTDTQYF. CDR3 nucleotide sequence: TGTGCCAGCAGCCCTCTCTCGGGACTAGGGACAGATACGCAGTATTTT.

The gene calls are TRBV29-1 and TRBJ1-2; maybe TRBD1 (5 bases). The CDR3 runs 14 residues. V was cut by 5 bases and J by 8 bases, with 21 bases left in between. Germline V gene lookup returns CDR1 SQVTM and CDR2 ANQGSEA. CDR3 sequence (DNA): TGCAGCGTTTCCGGTGGGGGACTAAGCGGGGGCTACACCTTC. Amino acids: CSVSGGGLSGGYTF.

The V and J genes are TRBV2 and TRBJ1-2, with D uncertain. This CDR3 spans 13 amino acids. Trimming took off 6 bases at V and 1 base at J, with 9 bases between the two ends. The germline gives CDR1 SNHLY, CDR2 FYNNEI. The DNA of the CDR3 is TGTGCCAGCAGCTCGGGGATTAACTATGGCTACACCTTC. It specifies CASSSGINYGYTF.

The CDR3 spells CASSLGVSGGELFF. The CDR3 bases are TGTGCCAGCAGCTTAGGAGTTAGCGGCGGGGAGCTGTTTTTT. The rearrangement uses TRBV7-9 and TRBJ2-2; D might be TRBD2 (6 bases). The CDR3 length is 14 residues. Germline V gene data show CDR1 as SEHNR and CDR2 as FQNEAQ (reference sequence). The ends were cut back, 1 base at V and 7 bases at J, with 10 bases in the middle.

This clone was counted a single time. This sequence joins TRBV18 and TRBJ1-2; a possible D gene is TRBD1 (6 bases). The germline V and J ends were trimmed by 1 base and 4 bases, with 13 bases remaining between them. This CDR3 comprises 15 residues. Germline V CDR1 and CDR2: KGHSH, LQKENI. The CDR3: CASSPLETGTYGYTF. CDR3 nucleotides: TGTGCCAGCTCACCACTAGAAACAGGGACCTATGGCTACACCTTC.

The V gene is TRBV11-2, the J gene TRBJ1-2; D uncertain. Per germline, CDR1 SGHAT and CDR2 FQNNGV. This CDR3 comprises 13 residues. Trimming pared 1 base from V and 4 bases from J, leaving 7 bases between. The CDR3 loop reads CASSLGEGYGYTF. In DNA form, the CDR3 reads TGTGCCAGCAGCTTAGGGGAGGGCTATGGCTACACCTTC.

The chain joins TRBV14 to TRBJ2-3, with D perhaps TRBD1 (5 bases). Deletions cut 6 bases from V and 1 base from J, with 8 bases between. The CDR3 extends over 13 amino acids. Germline values: CDR1 SGHDN, CDR2 FVKESK. The CDR3 reads CASRGRGTDTQYF. CDR3 in DNA: TGTGCCAGCAGAGGCAGGGGCACAGATACGCAGTATTTT.

This clone was counted a few times. The chain couples TRBV9 to TRBJ2-7; 13 bases line up with TRBD2. The CDR3 consists of 15 residues. The V gene end was trimmed by 3 bases and the J gene end by 5 bases; junction bases not matched to a gene: 5. CDR1 is SGDLS, CDR2 YYNGEE, per germline. The CDR3 DNA reads as TGTGCCAGCAGCGAGACTAGCGGGAGGTTCCACGAGCAGTACTTC. Residues: CASSETSGRFHEQYF.

CDR3 in DNA: TGTGCCAGCAGCTTCAGTGGTGGGACAGGGAGTACGGAGACCCAGTACTTC. Amino acid sequence: CASSFSGGTGSTETQYF. The genes are TRBV7-8 and TRBJ2-5; 9 nucleotides match TRBD1. Germline CDR1 is SGHVS and CDR2 is FQNEAQ. The CDR3 totals 17 residues. The V segment lost 3 bases and the J segment 5 bases; nucleotides outside the gene matches: 13.

This chain joins TRBV29-1 and TRBJ2-1; 13 bases agree with TRBD2. CDR3 length: 14 amino acids. Germline V gene lookup returns CDR1 SQVTM and CDR2 ANQGSEA. V gave up 5 bases and J gave up 8 bases; unmatched junction bases: 6. The CDR3 sequence is CSVIRGLAGDEQFF. CDR3 DNA sequence: TGCAGCGTTATTCGTGGACTAGCGGGAGATGAGCAGTTCTTC.

The chain couples TRBV2 to TRBJ2-4, with a possible D match to TRBD2 (6 bases). V dropped 5 bases and J dropped 4 bases, with 9 bases sitting between them. This CDR3 region has 13 residues. The germline gives CDR1 SNHLY, CDR2 FYNNEI. Here the CDR3 reads CASSRDLKNIQYF. The CDR3 nucleotides are TGTGCCAGCAGTCGGGACTTGAAAAACATTCAGTACTTC.

The sample holds one count of this clone. This rearrangement joins TRBV4-1 to TRBJ2-3; 8 nucleotides agree with TRBD1. The junction had 7 bases not matched to a gene; V was cut back by 2 bases and J by 0 bases. Per germline, CDR1 MGHRA and CDR2 YSYEKL. The CDR3 totals 17 residues. This chain's CDR3 is CASSQTRTGTSTDTQYF. Written as DNA, the CDR3 is TGCGCCAGCAGCCAAACTAGGACAGGGACAAGCACAGATACGCAGTATTTT.

CDR3 nucleotides: TGTGCCAGCTCACCACCAGCAGGGAATAACTATGGCTACACCTTC. Translating gives CASSPPAGNNYGYTF. The chain links TRBV18 to TRBJ1-2, with D possibly matching TRBD1 (5 bases). V was shortened by 0 bases and J by 1 base, with 9 bases between the two germline ends. Germline V gene sequence: CDR1 KGHSH, CDR2 LQKENI. CDR3 length: 15 residues.

The chain uses TRBV9 and TRBJ2-2; 9 bases line up with TRBD2. This CDR3 comprises 18 residues. The germline V gene has CDR1 SGDLS and CDR2 YYNGEE. With V trimmed by 1 base and J by 1 base, 8 bases remained unmatched. DNA for the CDR3: TGTGCCAGCAGCGTATCCCTAGCGGGATCGGGGAACACCGGGGAGCTGTTTTTT. Protein product: CASSVSLAGSGNTGELFF.